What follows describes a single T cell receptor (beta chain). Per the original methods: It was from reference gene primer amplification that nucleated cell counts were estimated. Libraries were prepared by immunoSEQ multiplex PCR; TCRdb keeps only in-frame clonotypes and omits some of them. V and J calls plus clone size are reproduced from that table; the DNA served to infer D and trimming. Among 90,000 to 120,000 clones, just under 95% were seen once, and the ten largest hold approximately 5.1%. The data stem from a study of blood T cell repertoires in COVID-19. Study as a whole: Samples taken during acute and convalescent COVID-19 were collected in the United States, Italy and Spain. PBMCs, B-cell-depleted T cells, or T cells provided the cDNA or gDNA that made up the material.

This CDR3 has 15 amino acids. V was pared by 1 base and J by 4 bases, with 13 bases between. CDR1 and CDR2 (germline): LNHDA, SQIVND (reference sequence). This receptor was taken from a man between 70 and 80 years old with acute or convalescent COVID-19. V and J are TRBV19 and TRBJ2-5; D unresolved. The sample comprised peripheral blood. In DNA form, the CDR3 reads TGTGCCAGTAGTATAGCGCGGATGCCCCCAGAGACCCAGTACTTC. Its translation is CASSIARMPPETQYF.